The rows below give T cell receptor beta chains drawn from one sample of a study of response to subunit inactivated influenza vaccine. Each CDR3 protein gets one entry after TCRdb re-called the RT-PCR reads with MiXCR. The repertoire holds fewer than 550,000 distinct CDR3 sequences, approximately 24% seen once, with approximately 1.9% in the top ten. Sequenced material: CD4+ T cells sorted from PBMCs, taken less than 6 days after vaccination. The source is a man aged 45-65 years who received an inactivated influenza vaccine. CDR3s include the opening cysteine and the closing phenylalanine or tryptophan. The D gene is left open where the match is weak. The size of a clone is reported for some rows only, either as once, few or many, or as a class for expanded clones.

NA NA TRBJ2-2 TRBV9 CASSPQVSASGELFF TGTGCCAGCAGCCCACAAGTGTCGGCGAGCGGGGAGCTGTTTTTT
NA NA TRBJ2-7 TRBV9 CASSPREGSSYEQYF TGTGCCAGCAGCCCCAGGGAAGGGAGTTCCTACGAGCAGTACTTC
NA NA TRBJ2-2 TRBV7-9 CASSLNRVGTGELFF TGTGCCAGCAGCTTAAACAGGGTTGGGACCGGGGAGCTGTTTTTT
NA TRBD1 TRBJ2-1 TRBV4-3 CASSQDRGQFSYNEQFF TGCGCCAGCAGCCAAGACAGGGGGCAATTCTCCTACAATGAGCAGTTCTTC
NA NA TRBJ2-3 TRBV6-1 CASSTAGAVDTQYF TGTGCCAGCAGTACCGCGGGGGCTGTAGATACGCAGTATTTT
few TRBD2 TRBJ2-1 TRBV12-3/TRBV12-4 CASSPGLAINEQFF TGTGCCAGCAGTCCAGGACTAGCGATAAATGAGCAGTTCTTC
few NA TRBJ2-1 TRBV6-1 CASSPPARRKNEQFF TGTGCCAGCAGCCCCCCAGCCCGTAGGAAGAATGAGCAGTTCTTC
few TRBD1 TRBJ1-6 TRBV4-3 CASSQDQQGRNSPLHF TGCGCCAGCAGCCAAGATCAACAGGGGCGTAATTCACCCCTCCACTTT
NA NA TRBJ2-7 TRBV7-2 CASSLNRAGYEQYF TGTGCCAGCAGCTTAAACAGGGCTGGCTACGAGCAGTACTTC
NA NA TRBJ2-3 TRBV24-1 CATSDQYTDTQYF TGTGCCACCAGTGATCAGTACACAGATACGCAGTATTTT
NA NA TRBJ2-1 TRBV4-3 CASSQEGWGDEQFF TGCGCCAGCAGCCAAGAGGGATGGGGGGATGAGCAGTTCTTC
many NA TRBJ1-5 TRBV12-3/TRBV12-4 CASSLDGNSNQPQHF TGTGCCAGCAGCCTCGACGGCAATAGCAATCAGCCCCAGCATTTT
NA NA TRBJ1-2 TRBV5-5 CASSTTGNYGYTF TGTGCCAGCAGCACCACTGGGAACTATGGCTACACCTTC
NA TRBD1 TRBJ2-1 TRBV3-1 CASSQEPRTGMNEQFF TGTGCCAGCAGCCAAGAACCGCGGACAGGGATGAATGAGCAGTTCTTC
many NA TRBJ2-1 TRBV20-1 CSATHPGLTYNEQFF TGCAGCGCCACCCATCCGGGACTTACCTACAATGAGCAGTTCTTC
few TRBD2 TRBJ2-1 TRBV6-2/TRBV6-3 CASSDVLTSGGLFEQFF TGTGCCAGCAGCGACGTCCTGACTAGCGGGGGACTATTTGAGCAGTTCTTC
few NA TRBJ1-4 TRBV18 CASSPAGSGEKLFF TGTGCCAGCTCACCAGCGGGGAGCGGAGAAAAACTGTTTTTT
NA NA TRBJ2-3 TRBV9 CASSKQYTDTQYF TGTGCCAGCAGCAAACAGTACACAGATACGCAGTATTTT
few NA TRBJ2-1 TRBV20-1 CSARAGFSYNEQFF TGCAGTGCTAGAGCCGGGTTCTCCTACAATGAGCAGTTCTTC
NA NA TRBJ2-7 TRBV27 CASSPTLGRSSYEQYF TGTGCCAGCAGTCCGACTTTGGGGAGGAGCTCCTACGAGCAGTACTTC
NA TRBD2 TRBJ2-1 TRBV4-2 CASSNSGSGRARPYNEQFF TGTGCCAGCAGCAACAGTGGCAGCGGGAGGGCCCGGCCCTACAATGAGCAGTTCTTC
few NA TRBJ1-1 TRBV20-1 CSARPQGTEAFF TGCAGTGCTCGTCCTCAGGGTACTGAAGCTTTCTTT
NA TRBD1 TRBJ2-7 TRBV5-1 CASSPLGGTGDASYEQYF TGCGCCAGCAGCCCTCTTGGGGGGACAGGGGACGCGTCCTACGAGCAGTACTTC
NA NA TRBJ2-3 TRBV6-2/TRBV6-3 CASSYSGSRAQQQQYF TGTGCCAGCAGTTACTCCGGATCGCGGGCTCAACAGCAGCAGTATTTT
few TRBD1 TRBJ1-1 TRBV20-1 CSAQQGSTNTEAFF TGCAGTGCCCAACAGGGGTCTACGAACACTGAAGCTTTCTTT
few NA TRBJ1-2 TRBV10-3 CAIRETGTNYGYTF TGTGCCATCAGAGAAACCGGGACAAACTATGGCTACACCTTC
NA NA TRBJ1-3 TRBV4-2 CASSQADSGNTIYF TGTGCCAGCAGCCAGGCAGACTCTGGAAACACCATATATTTT
NA NA TRBJ1-6 TRBV7-8 CASSSNTGYNSPLHF TGTGCCAGCAGCTCGAACACGGGTTATAATTCACCCCTCCACTTT
NA NA TRBJ2-7 TRBV15 CATSPRTHGEQYF TGTGCCACCAGCCCAAGGACCCACGGGGAGCAGTACTTC
few NA TRBJ2-7 TRBV7-6 CASSYRDVFYEQYF TGTGCCAGCAGCTACCGGGACGTCTTCTACGAGCAGTACTTC
NA NA TRBJ2-3 TRBV10-3 CAISDGGKSTDTQYF TGTGCCATCAGTGATGGCGGGAAAAGCACAGATACGCAGTATTTT
NA NA TRBJ2-3 TRBV5-6 CASSTDGARRTDTQYF TGTGCCAGCAGTACCGACGGGGCGAGGAGGACAGATACGCAGTATTTT
many NA TRBJ2-7 TRBV25-1 CATTGHFYEQYF TGTGCCACTACGGGACACTTCTACGAGCAGTACTTC
few NA TRBJ2-6 TRBV12-3/TRBV12-4 CASSSPRNSGANVLTF TGTGCCAGCAGTTCCCCTCGAAACTCTGGGGCCAACGTCCTGACTTTC
few TRBD2 TRBJ2-1 TRBV20-1 CSASRTSGAYNEQFF TGCAGTGCTAGCCGTACTAGCGGGGCCTACAATGAGCAGTTCTTC
NA NA TRBJ2-7 TRBV29-1 CSVADGRSYEQYF TGCAGCGTTGCCGACGGCCGCTCCTACGAGCAGTACTTC
NA NA TRBJ1-1 TRBV5-1 CASTAGALWNTEAFF TGCGCCAGCACGGCAGGGGCGCTTTGGAACACTGAAGCTTTCTTT
NA TRBD2 TRBJ2-7 TRBV6-2/TRBV6-3 CASSWDRGFGTSGASGYEQYF TGTGCCAGCAGCTGGGATCGGGGGTTTGGGACTAGCGGGGCCTCGGGCTACGAGCAGTACTTC
few NA TRBJ2-7 TRBV6-2/TRBV6-3 CASSYASGRAYEQYF TGTGCCAGCAGTTACGCCTCGGGCAGGGCCTACGAGCAGTACTTC
NA NA TRBJ2-7 TRBV5-1 CASSSLWGADYEQYF TGCGCCAGCAGCTCTCTTTGGGGGGCTGATTACGAGCAGTACTTC
few TRBD1 TRBJ1-5 TRBV20-1 CSARKQGAVSQPQHF TGCAGTGCTAGAAAACAGGGGGCGGTTAGTCAGCCCCAGCATTTT
many TRBD1 TRBJ2-3 TRBV29-1 CSVEARDREGTDTQYF TGCAGCGTTGAAGCCCGGGACAGGGAGGGTACAGATACGCAGTATTTT
NA NA TRBJ1-2 TRBV24-1 CATSDAGTNYGYTF TGTGCCACCAGTGATGCAGGGACTAACTATGGCTACACCTTC
NA NA TRBJ1-2 TRBV20-1 CSARGGINNYGYTF TGCAGTGCTAGGGGTGGGATAAATAACTATGGCTACACCTTC
few TRBD1 TRBJ2-1 TRBV5-1 CASSLDNRGDYNEQFF TGCGCCAGCAGCTTGGACAACAGGGGGGATTACAATGAGCAGTTCTTC
once NA TRBJ2-1 TRBV20-1 CSADDRGLGNNEQFF TGCAGTGCGGACGACCGGGGTCTTGGGAACAATGAGCAGTTCTTC
few TRBD1 TRBJ1-4 TRBV4-2 CASSQVGTGLEKLFF TGTGCCAGCAGCCAAGTCGGGACAGGGTTAGAAAAACTGTTTTTT
NA NA TRBJ2-1 TRBV20-1 CSARDSVSYNEQFF TGCAGTGCTAGAGATTCAGTCTCCTACAATGAGCAGTTCTTC
few TRBD1 TRBJ2-5 TRBV10-3 CAISEHDRGQETQYF TGTGCCATCAGTGAGCACGACAGGGGACAAGAGACCCAGTACTTC
NA NA TRBJ1-2 TRBV18 CASSPVGQSNYGYTF TGTGCCAGCTCACCTGTTGGACAGTCGAACTATGGCTACACCTTC
many TRBD1 TRBJ1-2 TRBV12-3/TRBV12-4 CASSGSPGQGLTRYTF TGTGCCAGCAGTGGCTCGCCGGGACAGGGGCTAACTCGCTACACCTTC
NA TRBD2 TRBJ2-3 TRBV15 CATSRGSTGSGGTDTQYF TGTGCCACCAGCAGAGGCTCAACGGGTAGCGGGGGGACAGATACGCAGTATTTT
NA NA TRBJ2-7 TRBV6-4 CASSDKTRDNYEQYF TGTGCCAGCAGTGACAAAACCCGGGACAACTACGAGCAGTACTTC
few NA TRBJ1-1 TRBV6-2/TRBV6-3 CASSYSTGSRGENTEAFF TGTGCCAGCAGTTACTCGACGGGGAGTCGGGGGGAGAACACTGAAGCTTTCTTT
NA NA TRBJ1-6 TRBV5-5 CASSWDYNSPLHF TGTGCCAGCAGCTGGGACTATAATTCACCCCTCCACTTT
NA NA TRBJ1-2 TRBV20-1 CSARRGFFYGYTF TGCAGTGCTAGGAGGGGATTTTTTTATGGCTACACCTTC
few TRBD1 TRBJ2-1 TRBV4-3 CASSQGQGNEQFF TGCGCCAGCAGCCAGGGACAGGGGAATGAGCAGTTCTTC